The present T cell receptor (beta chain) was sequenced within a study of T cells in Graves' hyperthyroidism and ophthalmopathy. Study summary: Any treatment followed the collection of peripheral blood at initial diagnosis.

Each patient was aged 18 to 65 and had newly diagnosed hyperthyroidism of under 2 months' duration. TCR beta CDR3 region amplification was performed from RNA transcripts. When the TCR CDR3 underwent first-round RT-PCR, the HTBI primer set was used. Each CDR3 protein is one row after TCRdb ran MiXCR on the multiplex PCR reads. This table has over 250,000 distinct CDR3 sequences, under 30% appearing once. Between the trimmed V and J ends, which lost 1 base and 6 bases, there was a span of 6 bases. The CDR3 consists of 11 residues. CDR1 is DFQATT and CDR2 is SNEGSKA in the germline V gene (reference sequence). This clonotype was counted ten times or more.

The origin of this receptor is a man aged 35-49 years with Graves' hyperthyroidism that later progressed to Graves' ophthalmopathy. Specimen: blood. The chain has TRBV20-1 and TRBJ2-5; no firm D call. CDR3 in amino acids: CSARGRKTQYF. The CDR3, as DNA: TGCAGTGCTAGAGGTCGAAAGACCCAGTACTTC.